Listed here are 25 T cell receptor beta chains from one sample, sequenced in a study of blood T cell repertoires in COVID-19. Method: immunoSEQ multiplex PCR; TCRdb's copy keeps in-frame clones and lacks some. The sample has approximately 400,000 clones, around 83% seen once; the top ten hold less than 6%. Sequencing was carried out using PBMCs or T cells enriched from blood (not recorded which). The receptors derive from a woman between 50 and 59 years old who had recovered from COVID-19.

The chain joins TRBV27 to TRBJ1-5, with TRBD1 matching over 7 bases. Germline values: CDR1 MNHEY, CDR2 SMNVEV (reference sequence). This CDR3 is built from 16 residues. V lost 6 bases to trimming and J lost 1 base; unmatched junction nucleotides: 9. Here the CDR3 reads CASRSEWGQSNQPQHF. For the CDR3, the DNA is TGTGCCAGCAGATCCGAGTGGGGACAGAGCAATCAGCCCCAGCATTTT.

The genes are TRBV7-3 and TRBJ2-1; D perhaps matches TRBD2 (6 bases). This CDR3 is 13 amino acids long. The V gene lost 3 bases and the J gene lost 9 bases, with 12 bases spanning the gap. From germline, CDR1 is SGHTA and CDR2 FQGTGA. In DNA, the CDR3 is TGTGCCAGCAGCTTTAGCGGCAGACCTGAGCAGTTCTTC. It yields the protein CASSFSGRPEQFF.

The count of this clone is one. The CDR3 DNA is TGTGCCAGCAGCTTCGCCCCCGTGACTAGCGGGAGGCCCACCGGGGAGCTGTTTTTT. Its translation: CASSFAPVTSGRPTGELFF. The chain combines TRBV7-2 with TRBJ2-2, with 13 bases identical to TRBD2. CDR3 length: 19 amino acids. Germline CDR1 reads SGHTA; CDR2 reads FQGNSA. With 3 bases clipped from V and 4 bases from J, the junction kept 11 bases outside the gene matches. Variable domain in full (rest from reference TRBV7-2 and TRBJ2-2): GAGVSQSPSNKVTEKGKDVELRCDPISGHTALYWYRQSLGQGLEFLIYFQGNSAPDKSGLPSDRFSAERTGGSVSTLTIQRTQQEDSAVYLCASSFAPVTSGRPTGELFFGEGSRLTVL.

The table lists this clone with a few counts. The chain employs TRBV9 and TRBJ2-3, with unresolved D. The germline CDR1 and CDR2 sequences are SGDLS and YYNGEE. This CDR3 contains 13 residues. The V end lost 0 bases, the J end lost 4 bases, and 6 bases lay between the germline ends. CDR3 DNA: TGTGCCAGCAGCGTAGCTTCCCCAGATACGCAGTATTTT. Translated: CASSVASPDTQYF.

The rearrangement links TRBV21-1 to TRBJ2-4; the table's D gene call, TRBD1, was not cross checked with the DNA. TRBV21-1 is a recognized pseudogene. The CDR3 contains 17 residues. Written as DNA, the CDR3 is TGTGCCAGCAGCAAAGGGAAGACAGGGTTGACCAAAAACATTCAGTACTTC. Protein: CASSKGKTGLTKNIQYF.

CDR3 coding DNA: TGTGGCGTTGGGGGGAATAGCAATCAGCCCCAGCATTTT. It translates to CGVGGNSNQPQHF. The rearrangement joins TRBV19 to TRBJ1-5, with a tentative D call TRBD1 (5 bases). The CDR3 runs to 13 residues. Germline values: CDR1 LNHDA, CDR2 SQIVND (reference sequence).

Only one count was recorded for this clone. The chain recombines TRBV7-6 with TRBJ1-2; D ambiguous. CDR1 is SGHVS, CDR2 FNYEAQ, per germline. This CDR3 comprises 15 residues. V was trimmed by 1 base and J by 0 bases, leaving 9 bases between them. CDR3 sequence reads: CASSLEAEPNYGYTF. For the CDR3, the DNA is TGTGCCAGCAGCTTAGAGGCGGAACCTAACTATGGCTACACCTTC.

This clone turned up a few times. The genes are TRBV6-1 and TRBJ2-1; D is undetermined. With 3 bases removed from V and 2 bases from J, the gap between germline ends came to 11 bases. The CDR3 spans 15 residues. The germline V gene encodes CDR1 MNHNS and CDR2 SASEGT. CDR3 region: CASSDLTPTYNEQFF. CDR3 sequence (DNA): TGTGCCAGCAGTGACCTAACTCCCACCTACAATGAGCAGTTCTTC.

The J gene is TRBJ1-1, the V gene TRBV12-3 or TRBV12-4; a possible D gene is TRBD1 (5 bases). Trimming pared 7 bases from V and 1 base from J, leaving 10 bases between. CDR3 length equals 13 residues. CDR3 DNA: TGTGCCAGCAACCCCGGACAGAACACTGAAGCTTTCTTT. Amino acid sequence: CASNPGQNTEAFF.

V usage is TRBV11-1 and J usage is TRBJ2-5, with 14 bases lining up with TRBD2. Germline V CDR1 and CDR2: SGHAT, FQDESV (reference sequence). The trim removed 5 bases at V and 2 bases at J, leaving 4 bases unmatched. CDR3 length: 16 amino acids. For the CDR3, the DNA is TGTGCCAGCAGCCGGGGACTAGCGGGGGTACAAGAGACCCAGTACTTC. As protein: CASSRGLAGVQETQYF.

This clone was recorded only once. This chain connects TRBV7-2 to TRBJ2-1; D is undetermined. The CDR3 runs 13 residues. The germline CDR1 and CDR2 sequences are SGHTA and FQGNSA. With 6 bases removed from V and 3 bases from J, the gap between germline ends came to 9 bases. The CDR3 DNA reads as TGTGCCAGCAGTCCGGTGGTCTACAATGAGCAGTTCTTC. Amino acid sequence: CASSPVVYNEQFF.

This chain uses TRBV11-3 with TRBJ1-1, with 8 bases aligning to TRBD1. There are 13 residues in the CDR3. Trimming took 0 bases from V and 9 from J; bases not matched to a gene: 3. Germline V lookup: CDR1 SGHNT, CDR2 YENEEA. The CDR3 reads CASSLDPGGKAFF. CDR3 sequence (DNA): TGTGCCAGCAGCTTAGATCCAGGGGGCAAAGCTTTCTTT. The full variable domain, completed using reference TRBV11-3 and TRBJ1-1, is EAGVVQSPRYKIIEKKQPVAFWCNPISGHNTLYWYLQNLGQGPELLIRYENEEAVDDSQLPKDRFSAERLKGVDSTLKIQPAELGDSAVYLCASSLDPGGKAFFGQGTRLTVV.

The chain has TRBV6-5 and TRBJ1-1, with 8 positions matching TRBD1. From germline, CDR1 is MNHEY and CDR2 SVGAGI. The CDR3 loop spans 15 amino acids. V lost 5 bases and J lost 4; bases outside the gene matches: 9. The CDR3 reads CASSNPTGAVTEAFF. The CDR3 region has the DNA TGTGCCAGCAGTAACCCGACAGGGGCGGTCACTGAAGCTTTCTTT.

This clone was observed a few times. The chain joins TRBV5-1 to TRBJ1-2; D is unclear. This CDR3 region has 15 residues. The V end was cut by 0 bases, the J end by 6 bases, with 15 bases between. Germline V lookup: CDR1 SGHRS, CDR2 YFSETQ. The CDR3 is CASSLGTQSEDGYTF. CDR3 DNA: TGCGCCAGCAGCTTGGGTACGCAGAGTGAGGATGGCTACACCTTC.

The J gene is TRBJ1-1, the V gene TRBV7-4, with D unresolved. The CDR3 contains 17 residues. Germline values: CDR1 SGHVT, CDR2 SQSDAQ. Deletions cut 4 bases from V and 1 base from J, with 19 bases between. The CDR3 bases are TGTGCCAGCAGCTACCCCCCCCAGCAGGTACAGAACACTGAAGCTTTCTTT. Its protein is CASSYPPQQVQNTEAFF.

V gene TRBV3-1 (or the pseudogene TRBV3-2) combines with J gene TRBJ2-5; D is unresolved. Germline V gene sequence: CDR1 LGHDT, CDR2 YNNKEL (reference sequence). This CDR3 is 12 amino acids long. V was cut by 2 bases and J by 5 bases, with 6 bases left in between. In nucleotides, the CDR3 is TGTGCCAGCAGCCAACAGAGGGAGACCCAGTACTTC. Translation gives CASSQQRETQYF.

The chain uses TRBV4-1 and TRBJ2-3; the D gene is possibly TRBD2 (6 bases). The CDR3 extends over 16 amino acids. Trimming removed 1 base from V and 8 bases from J, with 19 bases in between. Germline values: CDR1 MGHRA, CDR2 YSYEKL. CDR3 bases: TGCGCCAGCAGCCAAGGGCTGGCCGGGGGTAGGACTACGCAGTATTTT. Its translation: CASSQGLAGGRTTQYF.

J is TRBJ1-2 and V is TRBV30; D possibly corresponds to TRBD1 (5 bases). The length of the CDR3 is 15 residues. CDR1 GTSNPN and CDR2 SVGIG come from the germline V gene (reference sequence). The ends were cut back, 4 bases at V and 8 bases at J, with 23 bases in the middle. CDR3 in DNA: TGTGCCTGGAAGAGGCAGGGTGGCTTTTCTGAGGGCTACACCTTC. Translating gives CAWKRQGGFSEGYTF.

The rearrangement joins TRBV5-1 to TRBJ2-1; perhaps TRBD1 as D (6 bases). The ends were cut back, 2 bases at V and 6 bases at J, with 12 bases in the middle. The CDR3 is made up of 14 amino acids. Per the germline V gene, CDR1 is SGHRS and CDR2 is YFSETQ. In nucleotides, the CDR3 is TGCGCCAGCAGCTTAAACACAGGGAGCAATGAGCAGTTCTTC. This encodes CASSLNTGSNEQFF.

The chain has TRBV11-2 and TRBJ2-7, with unresolved D. Germline CDR1 SGHAT, CDR2 FQNNGV. The CDR3 runs 11 residues. V was trimmed by 6 bases and J by 0 bases, leaving 3 bases between them. The CDR3 bases are TGTGCCAGCAGTTACTCCTACGAGCAGTACTTC. Its translation is CASSYSYEQYF.

V and J are TRBV7-3 and TRBJ2-2; TRBD2 agrees at 8 bases. Germline loops: CDR1 SGHTA, CDR2 FQGTGA. CDR3 length: 16 residues. J was trimmed by 0 bases and V by 3 bases; bases with no gene match: 3. The CDR3 DNA reads as TGTGCCAGCAGCTTGACGGGACTAGCGAACACCGGGGAGCTGTTTTTT. It codes for CASSLTGLANTGELFF.

The chain carries TRBV7-9 and TRBJ2-7, with 9 bases identical to TRBD1. The germline V gene encodes CDR1 SEHNR and CDR2 FQNEAQ (reference sequence). This CDR3 spans 15 amino acids. Trimming took 1 base from V and 6 from J; bases not matched to a gene: 7. Here the CDR3 reads CASSLEGTGRSEQYF. The CDR3 nucleotides are TGTGCCAGCAGCTTAGAAGGGACAGGGCGAAGCGAGCAGTACTTC.

This rearrangement joins TRBV25-1 to TRBJ2-2; 7 bases fit TRBD2. From germline, CDR1 is MGHDK and CDR2 SYGVNS. This CDR3 is built from 14 residues. Trimming removed 7 bases from V and 3 bases from J; junction bases left unmatched: 5. CDR3 residues: CASNLGGYTGELFF. In DNA form, the CDR3 reads TGTGCCAGCAATCTGGGAGGGTACACCGGGGAGCTGTTTTTT.

The chain joins TRBV4-1 to TRBJ1-2; the D gene is possibly TRBD1 (6 bases). CDR1 MGHRA and CDR2 YSYEKL come from the germline V gene. CDR3 size: 16 residues. The germline V and J ends were trimmed by 0 bases and 3 bases, with 14 bases remaining between them. This CDR3 reads CASSQEGNRVYYGYTF. The CDR3 DNA reads TGCGCCAGCAGCCAAGAGGGGAACAGGGTATACTATGGCTACACCTTC.

This chain connects TRBV6-5 to TRBJ1-2; 7 bases fit TRBD1. This CDR3 has 13 residues. Germline values: CDR1 MNHEY, CDR2 SVGAGI. Trimming cost V 7 bases and J 5 bases; bases outside gene matches: 7. CDR3 nucleotides: TGTGCCAGCAAAGGACAGGCGATTTATGGCTACACCTTC. This gives the protein CASKGQAIYGYTF.